What follows are 26 T cell receptor beta chains derived from one specimen sequenced in a study of T cell changes during pregnancy in multiple sclerosis. Some clones are missing from TCRdb's copy, which holds only in-frame ones; the method was immunoSEQ multiplex PCR. The table has fewer than 90,000 clones, about 90% seen once. This sample comprised peripheral blood, obtained in the second trimester of pregnancy. The receptors originated from a female donor with multiple sclerosis, enrolled in a pregnancy study.

J is TRBJ1-1 and V is TRBV29-1; a weak D match, TRBD1 (5 bases). This CDR3 has 13 residues. Per the germline V gene, CDR1 is SQVTM and CDR2 is ANQGSEA. V was pared by 6 bases and J by 0 bases, with 11 bases between. CDR3 nucleotides: TGCAGCGTGGGGGGAGTATTGAACACTGAAGCTTTCTTT. It encodes CSVGGVLNTEAFF.

The J gene is TRBJ1-6, the V gene TRBV11-2; 7 nucleotides align to TRBD1. The CDR3 sequence is 15 residues long. Germline loops: CDR1 SGHAT, CDR2 FQNNGV. Unmatched junction bases numbered 8, after V lost 5 bases and J lost 7 bases. CDR3 in amino acids: CASSPAPGQNSPLHF. CDR3 nucleotide sequence: TGTGCCAGCAGCCCGGCGCCGGGACAGAATTCACCCCTCCACTTT.

The chain has TRBV19 and TRBJ1-3, with D possibly being TRBD1 (6 bases). The germline CDR1 and CDR2 sequences are LNHDA and SQIVND (reference sequence). V lost 5 bases and J lost 3, with 20 bases in between. The CDR3 spans 17 residues. CDR3 region: CASSPLPTGLNGNTIYF. In nucleotides, the CDR3 is TGTGCCAGTAGTCCTCTTCCGACAGGCTTGAATGGAAACACCATATATTTT.

The rearrangement links TRBV19 to TRBJ1-6; 11 nucleotides align to TRBD1. The V gene end was trimmed by 9 bases and the J gene end by 9 bases; junction bases not matched to a gene: 7. In germline, CDR1 is LNHDA, CDR2 SQIVND (reference sequence). The CDR3 runs to 14 residues. The CDR3 sequence: CASAPGQGGSPLHF. The CDR3 nucleotides read TGTGCCAGCGCTCCGGGACAGGGGGGTTCACCCCTCCACTTT.

The V call is TRBV7-8, the J call TRBJ2-1; 9 positions match TRBD2. CDR1 is SGHVS, CDR2 FQNEAQ, per germline. The CDR3 length is 15 residues. V shed 1 base and J 7 bases; nucleotides not matched to a gene: 5. In DNA, the CDR3 is TGTGCCAGCAGCTTAGTCTTCCTAGCGGGGAATGAGCAGTTCTTC. This sequence encodes CASSLVFLAGNEQFF. Full variable domain (missing parts from reference TRBV7-8 and TRBJ2-1): GAGVSQSPRYKVAKRGQDVALRCDPISGHVSLFWYQQALGQGPEFLTYFQNEAQLDKSGLPSDRFFAERPEGSVSTLKIQRTQQEDSAVYLCASSLVFLAGNEQFFGPGTRLTVL.

This chain connects TRBV5-6 to TRBJ2-3, with D unresolved. The germline V and J ends were trimmed by 4 bases and 5 bases, with 8 bases remaining between them. Germline V gene data show CDR1 as SGHDT and CDR2 as YYEEEE. This CDR3 has 12 amino acids. CDR3 sequence (DNA): TGTGCCAGCAGCGAATTACTAGATACGCAGTATTTT. Translating it yields CASSELLDTQYF.

The CDR3 protein is CASSAPGEGGIFWTGELFF. In DNA form, the CDR3 reads TGTGCCAGCAGCGCCCCCGGGGAGGGGGGAATTTTTTGGACCGGGGAGCTGTTTTTT. This sequence joins TRBV7-9 and TRBJ2-2; possible D gene TRBD2, 7 bases. The CDR3 is 19 amino acids. Looked up from germline, CDR1 is SEHNR and CDR2 is FQNEAQ (reference sequence). Trimming cost V 5 bases and J 5 bases, with 27 bases left between them. The variable domain in full, completed from reference TRBV7-9 and TRBJ2-2, reads DTGVSQNPRHKITKRGQNVTFRCDPISEHNRLYWYRQTLGQGPEFLTYFQNEAQLEKSRLLSDRFSAERPKGSFSTLEIQRTEQGDSAMYLCASSAPGEGGIFWTGELFFGEGSRLTVL.

This clone is medium-sized in the sample. The chain carries TRBV19 and TRBJ1-1, with 7 bases that match TRBD1. Looked up from germline, CDR1 is LNHDA and CDR2 is SQIVND (reference sequence). The CDR3 has 16 amino acids. V lost 2 bases, J lost 1 base, and 7 bases stayed unmatched. The CDR3 coding sequence is TGTGCCAGTAGTATAACCCCCGGGACAGCGAACACTGAAGCTTTCTTT. This codes for CASSITPGTANTEAFF.

The chain combines TRBV7-2 with TRBJ1-3, with 7 bases identical to TRBD1. CDR3 length equals 17 residues. Germline V gene sequence: CDR1 SGHTA, CDR2 FQGNSA. The ends lost 5 bases at V and 0 bases at J; junction bases unmatched: 10. The CDR3 DNA sequence: TGTGCCAGCAGCACACCCCCGGGGGACAGCTCTGGAAACACCATATATTTT. As protein: CASSTPPGDSSGNTIYF.

The V and J genes are TRBV5-1 and TRBJ1-1, with 9 bases that match TRBD1. The CDR3 runs 16 residues. V dropped 0 bases and J dropped 7; count of bases not matched to a gene: 10. The germline V gene has CDR1 SGHRS and CDR2 YFSETQ. The CDR3 region has the DNA TGCGCCAGCAGCTTGGGGTACAGGGGGCGCGGAGGTGAAGCTTTCTTT. It codes for CASSLGYRGRGGEAFF.

This sequence joins TRBV11-3 and TRBJ2-2, with 11 bases aligning to TRBD2. Per the germline V gene, CDR1 is SGHNT and CDR2 is YENEEA. CDR3 length: 15 amino acids. The V and J ends lost 7 bases and 6 bases, in that order; junction bases with no gene match: 7. CDR3 amino acids: CASNLRLAGPGELFF. The CDR3 nucleotides are TGTGCCAGCAATTTGAGACTAGCGGGGCCCGGGGAGCTGTTTTTT.

This chain links TRBV6-4 with TRBJ2-1; TRBD2 matches 15 bases. Germline trimming cut 4 bases from V and 6 bases from J; bases unmatched to any gene: 1. CDR1 and CDR2 from the germline V gene are MRHNA and SNTAGT. This CDR3 is built from 15 residues. This CDR3 is CASSGTSGGANEQFF. CDR3 sequence (DNA): TGTGCCAGCAGTGGGACTAGCGGGGGGGCCAATGAGCAGTTCTTC.

This clone occurred once. The V and J genes are TRBV5-6 and TRBJ2-7; D unclear. Germline CDR1 SGHDT, CDR2 YYEEEE. This CDR3 contains 13 residues. The ends were cut back, 0 bases at V and 0 bases at J, with 4 bases in the middle. CDR3 DNA sequence: TGTGCCAGCAGCTTGGGCAGCTCCTACGAGCAGTACTTC. It encodes CASSLGSSYEQYF.

The CDR3 region is CASSPGTSGGIDTQYF. As DNA, the CDR3 is TGTGCCAGCTCACCCGGGACTAGCGGGGGTATAGATACGCAGTATTTT. The chain links TRBV18 to TRBJ2-3, with 14 bases fitting TRBD2. The J segment lost 5 bases and the V segment lost 3 bases, leaving 4 bases of the junction unmatched. This CDR3 contains 16 residues. Germline values: CDR1 KGHSH, CDR2 LQKENI.

As to this clone: The identical CDR3 is also encoded by other nucleotide sequences in the sample. The chain employs TRBV2 and TRBJ1-5; 8 bases are a match to TRBD1. The junction had 2 bases not matched to a gene; V was cut back by 6 bases and J by 1 base. Germline CDR1 is SNHLY and CDR2 is FYNNEI. The CDR3 contains 14 residues. CDR3: CASSRQGSNQPQHF. Here the CDR3 DNA reads TGTGCCAGCAGCCGACAGGGGAGCAATCAGCCCCAGCATTTT.

The chain joins TRBV7-3 to TRBJ2-3, with 9 bases identical to TRBD1. This CDR3 spans 16 amino acids. The V gene end was trimmed by 8 bases and the J gene end by 3 bases; junction bases not matched to a gene: 12. The germline V gene has CDR1 SGHTA and CDR2 FQGTGA. In DNA, the CDR3 is TGTGCCAGCTCCCTAACGGGGACAGGGAGAACAGATACGCAGTATTTT. This gives the protein CASSLTGTGRTDTQYF.

The CDR3 reads CASSLSQTSGGEETQYF. The CDR3 nucleotides are TGTGCCAGCAGTTTATCCCAAACTAGCGGGGGGGAAGAGACCCAGTACTTC. This rearrangement joins TRBV27 to TRBJ2-5, with 13 bases fitting TRBD2. CDR1 is MNHEY, CDR2 SMNVEV, per germline (reference sequence). The junction had 4 bases not matched to a gene; V was cut back by 0 bases and J by 3 bases. CDR3 length: 17 amino acids.

The chain has TRBV11-2 and TRBJ2-1; 10 bases align to TRBD2. The V and J ends lost 1 base and 0 bases, in that order; junction bases with no gene match: 6. The CDR3 runs to 18 residues. Germline V gene lookup returns CDR1 SGHAT and CDR2 FQNNGV. CDR3 sequence reads: CASSLVASGGYSYNEQFF. CDR3 sequence (DNA): TGTGCCAGCAGCTTAGTTGCTAGCGGGGGCTACTCCTACAATGAGCAGTTCTTC.

The J gene is TRBJ1-2, the V gene TRBV6-5, with a possible D match to TRBD1 (5 bases). CDR1 is MNHEY, CDR2 SVGAGI, per germline. V was pared by 0 bases and J by 5 bases, with 16 bases between. This CDR3 is built from 16 residues. CDR3 region: CASSYSSGGVSYGYTF. CDR3 nucleotide sequence: TGTGCCAGCAGTTACTCCTCGGGGGGAGTTAGTTATGGCTACACCTTC.

The V gene is TRBV5-4, the J gene TRBJ1-2, with D uncertain. CDR3 length: 13 residues. The ends were cut back, 4 bases at V and 0 bases at J, with 7 bases in the middle. In germline, CDR1 is SGHNT, CDR2 YYREEE (reference sequence). The CDR3 loop is CASSRVANYGYTF. Written as DNA, the CDR3 is TGTGCCAGCAGCCGAGTAGCTAACTATGGCTACACCTTC.

This chain links TRBV11-2 with TRBJ2-5; a weak D match, TRBD2 (7 bases). The germline V and J ends were trimmed by 0 bases and 2 bases, with 22 bases remaining between them. Germline CDR1 reads SGHAT; CDR2 reads FQNNGV. The CDR3 length is 19 residues. The CDR3 DNA reads TGTGCCAGCAGCTTAGAAGGGGCGATGCCGGGGGGCCCTCAAGAGACCCAGTACTTC. This encodes CASSLEGAMPGGPQETQYF.

The genes are TRBV19 and TRBJ2-7; 7 bases fit TRBD1. Germline loops: CDR1 LNHDA, CDR2 SQIVND (reference sequence). With V trimmed by 5 bases and J by 2 bases, 9 bases remained unmatched. The CDR3 covers 15 residues. The chain's CDR3 is CASSPRATGPYEQYF. In DNA, the CDR3 is TGTGCCAGTAGTCCTCGGGCGACAGGGCCCTACGAGCAGTACTTC.

A single count supports this clone. This chain joins TRBV7-9 and TRBJ2-7; D may be TRBD2 (7 bases). Germline V gene data show CDR1 as SEHNR and CDR2 as FQNEAQ (reference sequence). With 1 base removed from V and 11 bases from J, the gap between germline ends came to 18 bases. The CDR3 totals 14 residues. CDR3 nucleotide sequence: TGTGCCAGCAGCTTAGTAGGGGGGGACAAGTTGGAGTACTTC. Translation gives CASSLVGGDKLEYF. Based on the CDR3 plus reference TRBV7-9 and TRBJ2-7, the full variable domain is DTGVSQNPRHKITKRGQNVTFRCDPISEHNRLYWYRQTLGQGPEFLTYFQNEAQLEKSRLLSDRFSAERPKGSFSTLEIQRTEQGDSAMYLCASSLVGGDKLEYFGPGTRLTVT.

The V call is TRBV4-3, the J call TRBJ2-1, with 9 bases that match TRBD2. Germline values: CDR1 LGHNA, CDR2 YSLEER. V lost 2 bases and J lost 6; bases outside the gene matches: 5. The CDR3 has 15 amino acids. CDR3 in amino acids: CASSQLAGRPNEQFF. The CDR3 bases are TGCGCCAGCAGCCAACTAGCGGGGAGGCCCAATGAGCAGTTCTTC.

The rearrangement joins TRBV13 to TRBJ1-1; tentative D call: TRBD1 (6 bases). Looked up from germline, CDR1 is PRHDT and CDR2 is FYEKMQ (reference sequence). V was shortened by 5 bases and J by 0 bases, with 10 bases between the two germline ends. This CDR3 has 14 residues. The CDR3 spells CASSKGGMNTEAFF. CDR3 bases: TGTGCCAGCAGCAAGGGGGGGATGAACACTGAAGCTTTCTTT.

V is TRBV7-9 and J is TRBJ2-3, with 10 bases lining up with TRBD1. The V gene end was trimmed by 6 bases and the J gene end by 5 bases; junction bases not matched to a gene: 11. This CDR3 is 16 amino acids long. Germline CDR1 is SEHNR and CDR2 is FQNEAQ (reference sequence). DNA for the CDR3: TGTGCCAGCAGTGAACCGGGACAGGGGCCCGGAGATACGCAGTATTTT. It is translated as CASSEPGQGPGDTQYF. Variable domain in full (rest from reference TRBV7-9 and TRBJ2-3): DTGVSQNPRHKITKRGQNVTFRCDPISEHNRLYWYRQTLGQGPEFLTYFQNEAQLEKSRLLSDRFSAERPKGSFSTLEIQRTEQGDSAMYLCASSEPGQGPGDTQYFGPGTRLTVL.